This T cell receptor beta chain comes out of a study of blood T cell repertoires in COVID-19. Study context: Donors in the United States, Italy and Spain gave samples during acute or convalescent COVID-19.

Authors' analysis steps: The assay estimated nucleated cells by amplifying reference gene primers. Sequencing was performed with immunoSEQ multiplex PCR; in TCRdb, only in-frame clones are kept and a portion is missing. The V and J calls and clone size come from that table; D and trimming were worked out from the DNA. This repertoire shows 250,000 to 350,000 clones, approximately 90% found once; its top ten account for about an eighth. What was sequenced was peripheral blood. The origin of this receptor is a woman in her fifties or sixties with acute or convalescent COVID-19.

CDR3 DNA sequence: TGTGCCACCTCCCGGACTGGGAACTATGGCTACACCTTC. Translating it yields CATSRTGNYGYTF. The chain combines TRBV24-1 with TRBJ1-2; no definite D call. V gave up 9 bases and J gave up 2 bases, with 12 bases separating them. The CDR3 length is 13 residues. The germline CDR1 and CDR2 sequences are KGHDR and SFDVKD.